These T cell receptor beta chains were read from a single sample in a study of blood T cell repertoires in COVID-19. The data were produced by immunoSEQ multiplex PCR, yet TCRdb's version contains in-frame clones alone and is incomplete. Of some 190,000 clones in the sample, 88% are singletons; the top ten hold 1.5%. Material: peripheral blood. The receptors here all came from a man aged 18-30 years with active or convalescent COVID-19. Both conserved end residues are part of each CDR3. D genes are given only for firm matches. A clone size is listed for some rows: how often the clone was seen (once, few, many), or a class if it is expanded.

clone_size: .
v_call: TRBV12-3/TRBV12-4
d_call: .
j_call: TRBJ1-6
cdr3_aa: CASSLQLSSPLHF
cdr3_nt: TGTGCCAGCAGTTTGCAGCTTAGCTCACCCCTCCACTTT

clone_size: .
v_call: TRBV19
d_call: TRBD1
j_call: TRBJ2-3
cdr3_aa: CASSIGTGVTDTQYF
cdr3_nt: TGTGCCAGTAGTATCGGGACAGGGGTTACAGATACGCAGTATTTT

clone_size: few
v_call: TRBV3-1/TRBV3-2
d_call: .
j_call: TRBJ2-7
cdr3_aa: CASSRAYSSYEQYF
cdr3_nt: TGTGCCAGCAGCCGCGCCTATTCCTCCTACGAGCAGTACTTC

clone_size: .
v_call: TRBV28
d_call: TRBD2
j_call: TRBJ2-1
cdr3_aa: CASTPGGDYGQFF
cdr3_nt: TGTGCCAGCACCCCTGGAGGGGACTATGGGCAGTTCTTC

clone_size: .
v_call: TRBV7-8
d_call: TRBD2
j_call: TRBJ2-1
cdr3_aa: CASSPPIAGDNEQFF
cdr3_nt: TGTGCCAGCAGCCCACCCATAGCGGGAGACAATGAGCAGTTCTTC

clone_size: .
v_call: TRBV28
d_call: TRBD1
j_call: TRBJ1-5
cdr3_aa: CASSFRGADQPQHF
cdr3_nt: TGTGCCAGCAGTTTCAGGGGGGCGGATCAGCCCCAGCATTTT

clone_size: .
v_call: TRBV7-2
d_call: .
j_call: TRBJ1-5
cdr3_aa: CASSWTTVNQPQHF
cdr3_nt: TGTGCCAGCAGCTGGACGACAGTGAATCAGCCCCAGCATTTT

clone_size: .
v_call: TRBV7-9
d_call: TRBD1
j_call: TRBJ1-4
cdr3_aa: CASSPGQPNEKLFF
cdr3_nt: TGTGCCAGCAGCCCGGGACAGCCGAATGAAAAACTGTTTTTT

clone_size: .
v_call: TRBV5-1
d_call: .
j_call: TRBJ1-2
cdr3_aa: CASSRSQGIHGYTF
cdr3_nt: TGCGCCAGCAGCAGGTCTCAGGGTATACATGGCTACACCTTC

clone_size: .
v_call: TRBV27
d_call: .
j_call: TRBJ2-7
cdr3_aa: CASSRTGGAKEQYF
cdr3_nt: TGTGCCAGCAGTAGAACGGGGGGCGCGAAGGAGCAGTACTTC

clone_size: .
v_call: TRBV19
d_call: .
j_call: TRBJ1-2
cdr3_aa: CASSGFFRGYTF
cdr3_nt: TGTGCCAGTTCGGGATTCTTTAGGGGCTACACCTTC

clone_size: .
v_call: TRBV28
d_call: .
j_call: TRBJ1-5
cdr3_aa: CASSRGGEGNQPQHF
cdr3_nt: TGTGCCAGCAGTCGCGGTGGCGAAGGCAATCAGCCCCAGCATTTT

clone_size: .
v_call: TRBV15
d_call: TRBD2
j_call: TRBJ2-7
cdr3_aa: CATSRDLRLANEQYF
cdr3_nt: TGTGCCACCAGCAGAGATTTGAGACTAGCGAACGAGCAGTACTTC

clone_size: .
v_call: TRBV25-1
d_call: .
j_call: TRBJ2-3
cdr3_aa: CASSEAQGPLGADTQYF
cdr3_nt: TGTGCCAGCAGTGAAGCCCAAGGGCCACTAGGCGCAGATACGCAGTATTTT

clone_size: .
v_call: TRBV7-2
d_call: TRBD1
j_call: TRBJ2-3
cdr3_aa: CASLDRGHPTDTQYF
cdr3_nt: TGTGCCAGCCTCGACAGGGGCCACCCCACAGATACGCAGTATTTT

clone_size: .
v_call: TRBV19
d_call: .
j_call: TRBJ1-1
cdr3_aa: CASSSGLEVTEAFF
cdr3_nt: TGTGCCAGTAGTAGCGGACTGGAGGTCACTGAAGCTTTCTTT

clone_size: .
v_call: TRBV25-1
d_call: .
j_call: TRBJ2-2
cdr3_aa: CASSSGNFNTGELFF
cdr3_nt: TGTGCCAGCAGTTCAGGGAATTTTAACACCGGGGAGCTGTTTTTT

clone_size: .
v_call: TRBV6-5
d_call: .
j_call: TRBJ2-7
cdr3_aa: CASSYSIRGNTYEQYF
cdr3_nt: TGTGCCAGCAGTTACTCGATCCGGGGAAATACCTACGAGCAGTACTTC

clone_size: .
v_call: TRBV6-5
d_call: .
j_call: TRBJ2-2
cdr3_aa: CASRARGIGTGELFF
cdr3_nt: TGTGCCAGCAGAGCCAGGGGAATTGGAACCGGGGAGCTGTTTTTT

clone_size: .
v_call: TRBV25-1
d_call: TRBD1
j_call: TRBJ1-1
cdr3_aa: CASSETASTGGYTEAFF
cdr3_nt: TGTGCCAGCAGTGAGACAGCAAGTACAGGGGGTTACACTGAAGCTTTCTTT

clone_size: .
v_call: TRBV9
d_call: .
j_call: TRBJ1-6
cdr3_aa: CASAPGSESPLHF
cdr3_nt: TGTGCCAGCGCCCCAGGGTCGGAGTCACCCCTCCACTTT

clone_size: .
v_call: TRBV29-1
d_call: .
j_call: TRBJ1-2
cdr3_aa: CSVEPQGSLGYTF
cdr3_nt: TGCAGCGTTGAGCCACAGGGTTCTCTGGGCTACACCTTC

clone_size: .
v_call: TRBV5-1
d_call: TRBD1
j_call: TRBJ1-4
cdr3_aa: CASSDGQVSSFEKLFF
cdr3_nt: TGCGCCAGCAGCGATGGACAGGTTTCGTCCTTTGAAAAACTGTTTTTT

clone_size: .
v_call: TRBV2
d_call: .
j_call: TRBJ2-7
cdr3_aa: CASSETRGLGEQYF
cdr3_nt: TGTGCCAGCAGTGAAACTAGAGGTCTCGGCGAGCAGTACTTC

clone_size: .
v_call: TRBV24-1
d_call: .
j_call: TRBJ2-3
cdr3_aa: CATGLSDTQYF
cdr3_nt: TGTGCCACCGGCCTGTCGGATACGCAGTATTTT

clone_size: once
v_call: TRBV6-1
d_call: TRBD1
j_call: TRBJ2-7
cdr3_aa: CASSEALAGGEQYF
cdr3_nt: TGTGCCAGCAGTGAAGCGTTGGCAGGGGGCGAGCAGTACTTC

clone_size: .
v_call: TRBV2
d_call: .
j_call: TRBJ2-3
cdr3_aa: CASNSGPSTDTQYF
cdr3_nt: TGTGCCAGCAACAGCGGGCCCAGCACAGATACGCAGTATTTT

clone_size: .
v_call: TRBV7-9
d_call: .
j_call: TRBJ2-7
cdr3_aa: CASSFNKDERGDYEQYF
cdr3_nt: TGTGCCAGCAGCTTTAATAAGGATGAACGAGGTGACTACGAGCAGTACTTC

clone_size: .
v_call: TRBV19
d_call: .
j_call: TRBJ1-3
cdr3_aa: CASSRNGVSGNTIYF
cdr3_nt: TGTGCCAGTAGTCGGAACGGAGTCTCTGGAAACACCATATATTTT

clone_size: .
v_call: TRBV4-1
d_call: TRBD1
j_call: TRBJ2-7
cdr3_aa: CASKSDRAPYEQYF
cdr3_nt: TGCGCCAGCAAATCGGACAGGGCCCCCTACGAGCAGTACTTC

clone_size: .
v_call: TRBV21-1
d_call: .
j_call: TRBJ1-4
cdr3_aa: CASSKDRVGKALFF
cdr3_nt: TGTGCCAGCAGCAAAGACAGGGTTGGTAAGGCGCTGTTTTTT

clone_size: .
v_call: TRBV15
d_call: .
j_call: TRBJ1-2
cdr3_aa: CATSRNLGGGLNYGYTF
cdr3_nt: TGTGCCACCAGCAGGAACCTCGGCGGGGGACTTAACTATGGCTACACCTTC

clone_size: .
v_call: TRBV5-4
d_call: .
j_call: TRBJ1-5
cdr3_aa: CASSADGYQPQHF
cdr3_nt: TGTGCCAGCAGCGCGGATGGGTATCAGCCCCAGCATTTT

clone_size: .
v_call: TRBV5-4
d_call: TRBD1
j_call: TRBJ1-2
cdr3_aa: CASSLQGAGGGYTF
cdr3_nt: TGTGCCAGCAGCTTACAGGGGGCGGGCGGTGGCTACACCTTC

clone_size: .
v_call: TRBV19
d_call: .
j_call: TRBJ2-7
cdr3_aa: CASSIGTIGYEQYF
cdr3_nt: TGTGCCAGTAGTATAGGGACAATAGGCTACGAGCAGTACTTC

clone_size: .
v_call: TRBV19
d_call: .
j_call: TRBJ1-2
cdr3_aa: CASTLRGYGYTF
cdr3_nt: TGTGCCAGTACCTTAAGGGGGTATGGCTACACCTTC

clone_size: .
v_call: TRBV30
d_call: .
j_call: TRBJ1-5
cdr3_aa: CAWAPGSTLSNQPQHF
cdr3_nt: TGTGCCTGGGCTCCGGGGTCCACGCTCTCAAATCAGCCCCAGCATTTT

clone_size: .
v_call: TRBV2
d_call: .
j_call: TRBJ2-7
cdr3_aa: CASSPLYEQYF
cdr3_nt: TGTGCCAGCAGCCCCCTCTACGAGCAGTACTTC

clone_size: .
v_call: TRBV10-1
d_call: TRBD2
j_call: TRBJ2-7
cdr3_aa: CASSGPGLAGGNEQYF
cdr3_nt: TGCGCCAGCAGTGGCCCGGGACTAGCGGGAGGTAACGAGCAGTACTTC

clone_size: .
v_call: TRBV5-1
d_call: .
j_call: TRBJ1-2
cdr3_aa: CASSPGGPRDYGYTF
cdr3_nt: TGCGCCAGCAGCCCGGGGGGGCCCAGGGACTATGGCTACACCTTC

clone_size: once
v_call: TRBV3-1/TRBV3-2
d_call: .
j_call: TRBJ1-2
cdr3_aa: CASSQVMSHGYTF
cdr3_nt: TGTGCCAGCAGCCAAGTAATGTCCCATGGCTACACCTTC

clone_size: .
v_call: TRBV29-1
d_call: .
j_call: TRBJ1-2
cdr3_aa: CSVDPRTGGYGYTF
cdr3_nt: TGCAGCGTTGATCCCCGAACGGGAGGCTATGGCTACACCTTC

clone_size: .
v_call: TRBV13
d_call: TRBD2
j_call: TRBJ2-7
cdr3_aa: CASSSVGGADEQYF
cdr3_nt: TGTGCCAGCAGCTCCGTGGGAGGGGCTGACGAGCAGTACTTC

clone_size: .
v_call: TRBV14
d_call: .
j_call: TRBJ2-2
cdr3_aa: CASSLVPVGELFF
cdr3_nt: TGTGCCAGCAGCCTCGTTCCGGTCGGGGAGCTGTTTTTT

clone_size: .
v_call: TRBV30
d_call: .
j_call: TRBJ2-7
cdr3_aa: CAWVKRTYEQYF
cdr3_nt: TGTGCCTGGGTCAAGAGGACCTACGAGCAGTACTTC

clone_size: .
v_call: TRBV11-2
d_call: .
j_call: TRBJ1-4
cdr3_aa: CASSLAVTGNEKLFF
cdr3_nt: TGTGCCAGCAGCTTAGCGGTGACAGGAAATGAAAAACTGTTTTTT

clone_size: few
v_call: TRBV30
d_call: .
j_call: TRBJ2-1
cdr3_aa: CAWNLGRRGRSYNEQFF
cdr3_nt: TGTGCCTGGAACCTCGGCAGAAGGGGTAGATCCTACAATGAGCAGTTCTTC

clone_size: .
v_call: TRBV6-6
d_call: TRBD2
j_call: TRBJ2-7
cdr3_aa: CASSSPGTRSYEQYF
cdr3_nt: TGTGCCAGCAGTTCCCCAGGGACTAGATCCTACGAGCAGTACTTC